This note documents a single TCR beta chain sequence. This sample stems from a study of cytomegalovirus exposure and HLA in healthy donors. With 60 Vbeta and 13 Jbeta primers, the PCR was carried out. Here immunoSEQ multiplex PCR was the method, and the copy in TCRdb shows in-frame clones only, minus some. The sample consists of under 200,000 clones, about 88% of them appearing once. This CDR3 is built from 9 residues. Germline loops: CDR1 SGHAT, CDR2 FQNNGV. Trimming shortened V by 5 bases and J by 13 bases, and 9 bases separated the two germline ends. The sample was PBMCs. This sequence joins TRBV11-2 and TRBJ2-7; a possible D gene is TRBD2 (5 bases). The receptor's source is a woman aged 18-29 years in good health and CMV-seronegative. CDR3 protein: CASSRDPYF. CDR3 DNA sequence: TGTGCCAGCAGCCGGGATCCATACTTC.